This TCR beta chain was captured in a study of cytomegalovirus exposure and HLA in healthy donors. General study findings and limits: The study assumed roughly uniform donor sequencing depth for presence/absence analyses. An analysis done earlier found most TCR beta V segments productive about 90% or about 30% of the time.

About this clone itself: The antigen is undetermined.

The PCR contained 60 Vbeta and 13 Jbeta primers. Generated by immunoSEQ multiplex PCR, the TCRdb table keeps only in-frame clones and is missing some. The table records under 200,000 clones, approximately 80% of them present only once. V shed 6 bases and J 1 base; nucleotides not matched to a gene: 3. The CDR3 covers 15 residues. The V gene's germline CDR1 is MNHEY and CDR2 SVGAGI. The gene calls are TRBV6-5 and TRBJ2-2, with 9 bases lining up with TRBD2. This clonotype was sampled from a woman between 40 and 50 years old in good health and CMV-seropositive. The sample consisted of PBMCs. CDR3 coding DNA: TGTGCCAGCAGCAAGACTAGCGGGAACACCGGGGAGCTGTTTTTT. It translates to CASSKTSGNTGELFF.